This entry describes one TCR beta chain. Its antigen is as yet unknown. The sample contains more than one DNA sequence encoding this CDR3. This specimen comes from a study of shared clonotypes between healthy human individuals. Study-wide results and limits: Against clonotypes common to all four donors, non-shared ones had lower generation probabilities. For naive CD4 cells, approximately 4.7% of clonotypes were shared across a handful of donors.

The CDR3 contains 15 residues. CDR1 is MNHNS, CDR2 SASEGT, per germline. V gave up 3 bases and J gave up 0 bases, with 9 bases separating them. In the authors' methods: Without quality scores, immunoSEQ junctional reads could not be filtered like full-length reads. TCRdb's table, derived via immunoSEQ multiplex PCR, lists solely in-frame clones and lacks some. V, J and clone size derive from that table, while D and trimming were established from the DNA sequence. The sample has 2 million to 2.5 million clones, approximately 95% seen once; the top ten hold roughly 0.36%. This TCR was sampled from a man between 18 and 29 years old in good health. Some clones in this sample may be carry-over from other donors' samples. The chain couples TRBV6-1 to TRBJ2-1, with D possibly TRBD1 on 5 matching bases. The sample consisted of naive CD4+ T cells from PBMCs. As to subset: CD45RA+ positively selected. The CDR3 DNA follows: TGTGCCAGCAGTGACCAGGGCGGCTCCTACAATGAGCAGTTCTTC. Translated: CASSDQGGSYNEQFF.